This is a list of T cell receptor beta chains from one sample in a study of T cell responses to AZD1222 COVID-19 vaccine. The data were produced by immunoSEQ multiplex PCR, yet TCRdb's version contains in-frame clones alone and is incomplete. Of approximately 120,000 clones listed, about 90% are singletons. This specimen was peripheral blood, taken 28 days after the second AZD1222 dose. The source is an adult who received the AZD1222 COVID-19 vaccine. CDR3s include the opening cysteine and the closing phenylalanine or tryptophan. A D gene is named only where the DNA matches it firmly. Not all rows give a size; the values are once, few, many and, for expanded clones, a class.

TRBV11-2,-,-,TRBJ1-2,CASSLGLVRESYGYTF,TGTGCCAGCAGCTTAGGTCTCGTTAGGGAAAGCTATGGCTACACCTTC
TRBV4-3,-,-,TRBJ1-1,CASSQARTREEAFF,TGCGCCAGCAGCCAAGCCCGGACGAGGGAGGAAGCTTTCTTT
TRBV7-9,-,TRBD2,TRBJ2-1,CASRHHPDSGNNEQFF,TGTGCCAGCAGACATCATCCTGATAGCGGGAACAATGAGCAGTTCTTC
TRBV7-2,-,-,TRBJ1-6,CASSYRGGGGFHF,TGTGCCAGCAGCTACCGAGGAGGGGGGGGTTTCCACTTT
TRBV6-2/TRBV6-3,-,TRBD1,TRBJ1-2,CASSSTGTGYGYTF,TGTGCCAGCAGTTCGACCGGGACAGGTTATGGCTACACCTTC
TRBV9,once,TRBD1,TRBJ2-4,CASSVTSTGSDIQYF,TGTGCCAGCAGCGTAACGTCGACAGGGTCAGACATTCAGTACTTC
TRBV7-9,once,TRBD1,TRBJ2-7,CASSFGQGGRNEQYF,TGTGCCAGCAGCTTTGGACAGGGGGGAAGAAACGAGCAGTACTTC
TRBV6-2/TRBV6-3,-,TRBD2,TRBJ2-2,CASSPGLEHTGELFF,TGTGCCAGCAGTCCGGGACTAGAACACACCGGGGAGTTGTTTTTT
TRBV6-5,-,-,TRBJ1-1,CASSYSLLHRNTEAFF,TGTGCCAGCAGTTACTCTCTTTTACATAGGAACACTGAAGCTTTCTTT
TRBV28,-,TRBD2,TRBJ2-5,CASSLSSTSGKGGQETQYF,TGTGCCAGCAGTTTAAGCTCGACTAGCGGGAAGGGCGGCCAAGAGACCCAGTACTTC